Described below is a single TCR beta chain sequence and its context. The sample comes from a study of T-cell reconstitution after alpha-beta-depleted transplantation in children. The germline V gene encodes CDR1 SGHDN and CDR2 FVKESK. CDR3 length: 15 residues. Trimming took off 4 bases at V and 7 bases at J, with 14 bases between the two ends. TCRbeta library preparation incorporated unique molecular identifiers. From the PCR reads, TCRdb called clonotypes with MiXCR, one entry per CDR3 protein. The table has some 500,000 distinct CDR3 sequences, about 16% seen once. Sample: PBMCs from the stem cell graft donor, taken from the stem cell graft. This TCR was recovered from a human donor who donated a stem cell graft to a child with acute lymphoblastic leukemia. This chain connects TRBV14 to TRBJ1-6; maybe TRBD1 (5 bases). The CDR3 loop is CASSPQMGLNSPLHF. CDR3 in DNA: TGTGCCAGCAGCCCCCAAATGGGACTGAATTCACCCCTCCACTTT. Complete variable domain (other parts from reference TRBV14 and TRBJ1-6): EAGVTQFPSHSVIEKGQTVTLRCDPISGHDNLYWYRRVMGKEIKFLLHFVKESKQDESGMPNNRFLAERTGGTYSTLKVQPAELEDSGVYFCASSPQMGLNSPLHFGNGTRLTVT.